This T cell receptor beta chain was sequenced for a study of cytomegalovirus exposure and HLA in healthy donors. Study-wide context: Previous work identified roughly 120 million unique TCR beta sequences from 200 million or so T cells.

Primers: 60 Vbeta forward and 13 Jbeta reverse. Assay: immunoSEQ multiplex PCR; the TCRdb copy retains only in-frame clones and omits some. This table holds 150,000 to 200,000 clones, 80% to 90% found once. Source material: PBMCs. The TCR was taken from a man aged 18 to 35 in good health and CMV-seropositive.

The CDR3 DNA reads TGTGCCAGCAGCGGGGGACAGAGCTCCTACAATGAGCAGTTCTTC. Translated: CASSGGQSSYNEQFF. The chain combines TRBV9 with TRBJ2-1; 7 bases map to TRBD1. CDR3 size: 15 residues. CDR1 is SGDLS and CDR2 is YYNGEE in the germline V gene. The ends lost 3 bases at V and 0 bases at J; junction bases unmatched: 3. The complete variable domain, with remaining parts taken from reference TRBV9 and TRBJ2-1, reads DSGVTQTPKHLITATGQRVTLRCSPRSGDLSVYWYQQSLDQGLQFLIQYYNGEERAKGNILERFSAQQFPDLHSELNLSSLELGDSALYFCASSGGQSSYNEQFFGPGTRLTVL.